One and the same sample provided the 27 T cell receptor beta chains below, sequenced in a study of T cell responses to AZD1222 COVID-19 vaccine. Sequenced by immunoSEQ multiplex PCR; TCRdb stores in-frame clones only, minus some. The profile covers 55,000 to 65,000 clones, with roughly 88% appearing a single time and roughly 16% taken by the ten largest. Specimen: peripheral blood, collected on day 0 of AZD1222 vaccination. These receptors came from an adult in good health.

V is TRBV4-1 and J is TRBJ2-2, with no clear D. V lost 1 base and J 4 bases, leaving 16 bases between the germline ends. CDR1 is MGHRA, CDR2 YSYEKL, per germline. The CDR3 runs to 17 residues. The CDR3 loop is CASSQVPGQPSTGELFF. CDR3 DNA: TGCGCCAGCAGCCAAGTTCCGGGCCAACCGAGCACCGGGGAGCTGTTTTTT.

This clone has a single count. The chain carries TRBV11-2 and TRBJ1-1; D remains unclear. V lost 2 bases to trimming and J lost 5 bases, with 18 bases between them. Germline V CDR1 and CDR2: SGHAT, FQNNGV. This CDR3 contains 16 residues. The CDR3 here is CASSLNLREWHTEAFF. The DNA for the CDR3 is TGTGCCAGCAGCTTAAATCTGAGGGAATGGCATACTGAAGCTTTCTTT.

The chain combines TRBV7-8 with TRBJ1-2; 8 nucleotides line up with TRBD1. The CDR3 consists of 13 residues. CDR1 and CDR2 (germline): SGHVS, FQNEAQ. The J segment lost 8 bases and the V segment lost 1 base, leaving 3 bases of the junction unmatched. In nucleotides, the CDR3 is TGTGCCAGCAGCTTAGGGACAGGGCCCGGCTACACCTTC. It yields the protein CASSLGTGPGYTF.

This sequence joins TRBV4-1 and TRBJ2-5, with D possibly being TRBD1 or TRBD2 (5 bases each). This CDR3 has 14 residues. Germline CDR1 reads MGHRA; CDR2 reads YSYEKL. V was pared by 1 base and J by 0 bases, with 6 bases between. DNA for the CDR3: TGCGCCAGCAGCCAAGGAGGGGACCAAGAGACCCAGTACTTC. Encoded protein: CASSQGGDQETQYF.

The J gene is TRBJ1-6, the V gene TRBV4-2, with D uncertain. V lost 0 bases to trimming and J lost 7 bases, with 13 bases between them. The germline V gene has CDR1 LGHNA and CDR2 YNFKEQ. The CDR3 is 16 amino acids. The DNA for the CDR3 is TGTGCCAGCAGCCAAGATCTAGCGGGGTTGAATTCACCCCTCCACTTT. Translating gives CASSQDLAGLNSPLHF.

This clone was counted between two and nine times. This chain connects TRBV4-2 to TRBJ1-3, with D unresolved. V lost 4 bases, J lost 0 bases, and 10 bases lay in between. The CDR3 loop spans 15 amino acids. The V gene's germline CDR1 is LGHNA and CDR2 YNFKEQ. CDR3 sequence: CASSPAVNSGNTIYF. CDR3 sequence (DNA): TGTGCCAGCAGCCCCGCAGTCAACTCTGGAAACACCATATATTTT.

The chain has TRBV10-3 and TRBJ1-6; D may be TRBD1 (5 bases). The CDR3 has 14 amino acids. V lost 6 bases and J 7 bases, leaving 13 bases between the germline ends. The germline gives CDR1 ENHRY, CDR2 SYGVKD. Here the CDR3 DNA reads TGTGCCATCAGAGCCACGGGGGAGAATTCACCCCTCCACTTT. Its protein product is CAIRATGENSPLHF.

In its sample, this clone ranks as medium-sized. The gene calls are TRBV4-2 and TRBJ2-5; maybe TRBD1 (5 bases). Germline values: CDR1 LGHNA, CDR2 YNFKEQ. V lost 5 bases to trimming and J lost 0 bases, with 13 bases between them. CDR3 length equals 15 residues. Here the CDR3 DNA reads TGTGCCAGCAGCTATAAGACAGAGTACCAAGAGACCCAGTACTTC. As protein: CASSYKTEYQETQYF.

This clone has only a few counts. The chain uses TRBV12-3 or TRBV12-4 and TRBJ1-3, with no clear D. Trimming removed 3 bases at V and 3 bases at J, with 6 bases between. This CDR3 is built from 13 residues. As DNA, the CDR3 is TGTGCCAGCAGTTTGAAACTTGGAAACACCATATATTTT. This translates into CASSLKLGNTIYF.

Here the CDR3 reads CASSLVYRARFYGYTF. The CDR3 DNA sequence: TGCGCCAGCAGCTTGGTGTATCGGGCACGTTTCTATGGCTACACCTTC. The V call is TRBV5-1, the J call TRBJ1-2; D unresolved. Trimming cost V 0 bases and J 4 bases, with 16 bases left between them. CDR3 size: 16 residues. The germline V gene has CDR1 SGHRS and CDR2 YFSETQ.

The rearrangement links TRBV21-1 to TRBJ2-7; TRBD2 is the table's D call, not checked against the DNA. TRBV21-1 is flagged as a pseudogene. CDR3 length equals 12 residues. The DNA for the CDR3 is TGTGCCCCCGAGGCTGACGCCTACGAGCAGTACTTC. This sequence encodes CAPEADAYEQYF.

This chain connects TRBV4-2 to TRBJ1-2; a weak D match, TRBD1 (6 bases). Trimming removed 8 bases at V and 0 bases at J, with 19 bases between. This CDR3 has 16 amino acids. Germline loops: CDR1 LGHNA, CDR2 YNFKEQ. CDR3 region: CASGKSSDRPNYGYTF. The CDR3 nucleotides read TGTGCCAGCGGAAAATCTTCGGACAGACCTAACTATGGCTACACCTTC.

Note on this clone: Distinct nucleotide sequences in the sample also encode this CDR3. This chain joins TRBV5-6 and TRBJ1-4; D is uncertain. The germline V and J ends were trimmed by 0 bases and 0 bases, with 3 bases remaining between them. CDR3 length: 14 amino acids. Germline-derived CDR1 and CDR2 are SGHDT and YYEEEE. In DNA, the CDR3 is TGTGCCAGCAGCTTGGTGGCAACTAATGAAAAACTGTTTTTT. This codes for CASSLVATNEKLFF.

A single count supports this clone. The gene calls are TRBV19 and TRBJ1-2; perhaps TRBD1 as D (5 bases). Germline V lookup: CDR1 LNHDA, CDR2 SQIVND (reference sequence). The V end was cut by 3 bases, the J end by 1 base, with 9 bases between. This CDR3 comprises 14 residues. The CDR3 sequence: CASSMGRINYGYTF. CDR3 bases: TGTGCCAGTAGTATGGGGCGGATTAACTATGGCTACACCTTC.

This clone was detected once. The rearrangement joins TRBV28 to TRBJ1-1; D remains unclear. V was pared by 1 base and J by 1 base, with 7 bases between. The CDR3 consists of 14 residues. In germline, CDR1 is MDHEN, CDR2 SYDVKM. The CDR3 is CASSLYHRNTEAFF. DNA for the CDR3: TGTGCCAGCAGTTTATACCACAGGAACACTGAAGCTTTCTTT.

In its sample, this clone was seen once. This chain joins TRBV3-1 (or the pseudogene TRBV3-2) and TRBJ1-1; 7 nucleotides line up with TRBD1. Per germline, CDR1 LGHDT and CDR2 YNNKEL (reference sequence). V shed 0 bases and J 4 bases; nucleotides not matched to a gene: 8. CDR3 length: 16 amino acids. CDR3 nucleotide sequence: TGTGCCAGCAGCCAAGACCTGACAGGGAAAGGCACTGAAGCTTTCTTT. Encoded protein: CASSQDLTGKGTEAFF.

The chain is built from TRBV6-4 and TRBJ2-3; D is unclear. Germline-derived CDR1 and CDR2 are MRHNA and SNTAGT. Trimming stripped 6 bases from V and 3 bases from J, with 10 bases between. The CDR3 spans 13 residues. Here the CDR3 DNA reads TGTGCCAGCAGACTAACTATGACAGATACGCAGTATTTT. Protein product: CASRLTMTDTQYF.

A single count supports this clone. The gene calls are TRBV15 and TRBJ1-5; a weak D match, TRBD1 (5 bases). Germline loops: CDR1 LNHNV, CDR2 YYDKDF (reference sequence). This CDR3 comprises 15 residues. V was pared by 9 bases and J by 1 base, with 16 bases between. CDR3 sequence reads: CATRGGTQSNQPQHF. DNA for the CDR3: TGTGCCACTAGGGGAGGGACGCAGAGCAATCAGCCCCAGCATTTT.

This clone was observed a handful of times. The chain combines TRBV5-6 with TRBJ1-3; 12 bases fit TRBD1. Looked up from germline, CDR1 is SGHDT and CDR2 is YYEEEE. The CDR3 covers 15 residues. V gave up 9 bases and J gave up 4 bases; unmatched junction bases: 8. In nucleotides, the CDR3 is TGTGCCACCGGGACAGGGGGCGATCCCGGAAACACCATATATTTT. This sequence encodes CATGTGGDPGNTIYF.

The CDR3 sequence: CAWSGKSNNEKLFF. As DNA, the CDR3 is TGTGCCTGGAGTGGAAAGAGTAATAATGAAAAACTGTTTTTT. This rearrangement joins TRBV30 to TRBJ1-4; D remains unclear. The CDR3 is 14 residues long. Deletions cut 1 base from V and 4 bases from J, with 10 bases between. The V gene's germline CDR1 is GTSNPN and CDR2 SVGIG (reference sequence).

This clone appeared a few times. The chain couples TRBV19 to TRBJ2-7; D unresolved. Between the trimmed V and J ends, which lost 5 bases and 3 bases, there was a span of 17 bases. Germline V gives CDR1 LNHDA, CDR2 SQIVND (reference sequence). The CDR3 length is 15 residues. CDR3 DNA: TGTGCCAGTAGTCCAGACCGGTCCCCCGGCTACGAGCAGTACTTC. Its protein product is CASSPDRSPGYEQYF.

The CDR3 reads CASSQGDGQYNSPLHF. The CDR3 DNA reads as TGCGCCAGCAGCCAAGGGGACGGCCAATATAATTCACCCCTCCACTTT. The V and J genes are TRBV4-1 and TRBJ1-6; D possibly corresponds to TRBD1 (5 bases). CDR3 size: 16 residues. V lost 1 base and J 4 bases, leaving 11 bases between the germline ends. Germline lookup yields CDR1 MGHRA and CDR2 YSYEKL.

The chain recombines TRBV6-6 with TRBJ1-1; D remains ambiguous. The CDR3 spans 14 residues. Germline loops: CDR1 MNHNY, CDR2 SVGAGI (reference sequence). V dropped 6 bases and J dropped 0 bases, with 11 bases sitting between them. The CDR3 nucleotides read TGTGCCAGCAGGGTTCGGACCATGAACACTGAAGCTTTCTTT. This encodes CASRVRTMNTEAFF.

CDR3 loop: CASSPGDRIYNEQFF. The CDR3 DNA is TGTGCCAGCAGCCCGGGGGACAGAATCTACAATGAGCAGTTCTTC. The rearrangement joins TRBV14 to TRBJ2-1; D may be TRBD1 (7 bases). V dropped 4 bases and J dropped 3 bases, with 13 bases sitting between them. Germline CDR1 is SGHDN and CDR2 is FVKESK. The CDR3 totals 15 residues.

This clone was picked up a small number of times. The V call is TRBV6-6, the J call TRBJ1-5; 9 bases fit TRBD1. CDR3 length equals 15 residues. Germline V gives CDR1 MNHNY, CDR2 SVGAGI (reference sequence). V was pared by 5 bases and J by 5 bases, with 7 bases of the junction left unmatched. The CDR3: CASSRSGTGHQPQHF. In nucleotides, the CDR3 is TGTGCCAGCAGTCGATCCGGGACAGGGCATCAGCCCCAGCATTTT.

V and J are TRBV28 and TRBJ1-2; possible D gene TRBD1, 6 bases. Per the germline V gene, CDR1 is MDHEN and CDR2 is SYDVKM. CDR3 size: 15 residues. Trimming took off 0 bases at V and 5 bases at J, with 13 bases between the two ends. CDR3 in amino acids: CASSLWEGEPYGYTF. CDR3 bases: TGTGCCAGCAGTTTATGGGAGGGGGAACCATATGGCTACACCTTC.

V and J are TRBV25-1 and TRBJ1-1; D remains ambiguous. This CDR3 is built from 13 residues. V lost 2 bases to trimming and J lost 1 base, with 5 bases between them. Looked up from germline, CDR1 is MGHDK and CDR2 is SYGVNS. CDR3 loop: CASSEGQNTEAFF. The CDR3, as DNA: TGTGCCAGCAGTGAAGGGCAGAACACTGAAGCTTTCTTT.